These 5 T cell receptor beta chains originate from one sample sequenced in a study of Graves' ophthalmopathy and Graves' hyperthyroidism. Amplification targeted the TCR beta CDR3 regions, with RNA transcripts as the source material. Amplification began with first-round RT-PCR using HTBI primers, then second-round multiplex PCR was performed. One entry per CDR3 protein results from TCRdb running MiXCR on the multiplex PCR reads. Among about 1.1 million distinct CDR3 sequences, roughly two fifths were seen once, and the ten largest hold 8.5% to 14%. Input material: peripheral blood or thyroid tissue (not recorded which). Receptors were obtained from an adult man with Graves' hyperthyroidism.

Only a few counts were recorded for this clonotype. The J gene is TRBJ2-7, the V gene TRBV28, with D perhaps assigned TRBD1 or TRBD2 (5 bases each). Germline CDR1 and CDR2: MDHEN and SYDVKM. The CDR3 has 15 residues. Trimming left V 3 bases short and J 0 bases short, with 12 bases between. The CDR3 spells CASSFGRGPSYEQYF. The CDR3 DNA sequence: TGTGCCAGCAGTTTCGGTCGGGGCCCCTCCTACGAGCAGTACTTC.

This chain joins TRBV15 and TRBJ2-3; D gene uncertain. Germline-derived CDR1 and CDR2 are LNHNV and YYDKDF (reference sequence). This CDR3 contains 16 residues. Trimming stripped 4 bases from V and 0 bases from J, with 14 bases between. The CDR3 protein is CATSISKWRSTDTQYF. In DNA form, the CDR3 reads TGTGCCACCAGCATCTCCAAGTGGAGAAGCACAGATACGCAGTATTTT.

The chain carries TRBV29-1 and TRBJ2-3; no clear D gene. In germline, CDR1 is SQVTM, CDR2 ANQGSEA. V was cut by 6 bases and J by 0 bases, with 19 bases left in between. The CDR3 loop spans 16 amino acids. The CDR3 DNA reads as TGCAGCGTCCCAGACCGGCTGCGCCCTAGCACAGATACGCAGTATTTT. Translated: CSVPDRLRPSTDTQYF.

The sample holds many counts of this clonotype. V usage is TRBV7-9 and J usage is TRBJ2-7, with D hard to call. The CDR3 contains 13 residues. Germline assignment: CDR1 SEHNR and CDR2 FQNEAQ (reference sequence). V shed 5 bases and J shed 5 bases, with 13 bases lying between them. The CDR3 coding sequence is TGTGCCAGCAGCCTCAACAATAGGAACGAGCAGTACTTC. It codes for CASSLNNRNEQYF.

This chain uses TRBV28 with TRBJ1-5; D perhaps matches TRBD1 (6 bases). Looked up from germline, CDR1 is MDHEN and CDR2 is SYDVKM. This CDR3 is built from 16 residues. Trimming took off 8 bases at V and 3 bases at J, with 20 bases between the two ends. CDR3 loop: CASFPHVPGANQPQHF. The CDR3 nucleotides are TGTGCCAGCTTCCCTCACGTCCCAGGGGCCAATCAGCCCCAGCATTTT.